Sequencing of this TCR beta chain was carried out in a study of OX40 agonist ivuxolimab in advanced cancers. Background on the study: Patients were dosed with the agonistic anti-OX40 (CD134) antibody ivuxolimab.

Findings and caveats of the study: Both CD4+ and CD8+ T cell populations in blood had undergone clonal expansion by week 6 at 0.1 to 3.0 mg/kg. Expansion of clones was among the lowest in partial responders at 0.1-3.0 mg/kg.

This clone was seen more than once but under ten times. The antigen remains undetermined. The protocol was immunoSEQ multiplex PCR, while the TCRdb copy is restricted to in-frame clones and leaves out a portion. The data show tens of thousands of clones, approximately 81% seen once. The CDR3 totals 14 residues. Germline V gives CDR1 LGHNA, CDR2 YSLEER. With V trimmed by 4 bases and J by 8 bases, 4 bases remained unmatched. Sequenced here: CD4+ or CD8+ T cells sorted from blood, sampled in a trial of the OX40 agonist ivuxolimab. This receptor was taken from an adult with an advanced solid tumor such as melanoma, head and neck, liver or kidney cancer. The chain employs TRBV4-3 and TRBJ1-6; 8 bases are a match to TRBD1. The CDR3 reads CASSPGQGYSPLHF. The CDR3 nucleotides read TGCGCCAGCAGCCCCGGACAGGGTTATTCACCCCTCCACTTT.